Each of the 26 T cell receptor beta chains below was sequenced from the same sample in a study of cytomegalovirus exposure and HLA in healthy donors. Sequencing was performed with immunoSEQ multiplex PCR; in TCRdb, only in-frame clones are kept and a portion is missing. This sample yields approximately 230,000 clones, of which approximately 84% are seen a single time; 12% belongs to the top ten. The sequencing sample was made of PBMCs. The source of these receptors is a man younger than 35 in good health and CMV-seropositive.

J is TRBJ2-7 and V is TRBV10-2; 8 bases fit TRBD2. V lost 2 bases to trimming and J lost 4 bases; unmatched junction nucleotides: 10. Germline V gene lookup returns CDR1 WSHSY and CDR2 SAAADI. The CDR3 has 16 amino acids. The CDR3 coding sequence is TGCGCCAGCAGTGAGGGGATCGGGGGGGTAGGATACGAGCAGTACTTC. As protein: CASSEGIGGVGYEQYF.

V is TRBV28 and J is TRBJ2-5, with TRBD2 matching 8 bases. In germline, CDR1 is MDHEN, CDR2 SYDVKM. Losses at the gene ends were 6 bases for V and 2 bases for J; bases not matched to a gene: 8. The CDR3 runs 15 residues. The CDR3 region is CASRRAGVRQETQYF. The CDR3 DNA follows: TGTGCCAGCAGACGAGCGGGAGTTCGGCAAGAGACCCAGTACTTC. The whole variable domain, remainder taken from reference TRBV28 and TRBJ2-5, is DVKVTQSSRYLVKRTGEKVFLECVQDMDHENMFWYRQDPGLGLRLIYFSYDVKMKEKGDIPEGYSVSREKKERFSLILESASTNQTSMYLCASRRAGVRQETQYFGPGTRLLVL.

The gene calls are TRBV7-6 and TRBJ2-5; the D is unclear. CDR1 and CDR2 (germline): SGHVS, FNYEAQ. The CDR3 extends over 11 amino acids. V was pared by 2 bases and J by 7 bases, with 5 bases between. The CDR3 spells CASSLNGTQYF. The CDR3 bases are TGTGCCAGCAGCTTAAACGGGACCCAGTACTTC.

The V gene is TRBV6-5, the J gene TRBJ1-5; D might be TRBD1 (6 bases). Trimming pared 2 bases from V and 5 bases from J, leaving 10 bases between. CDR1 MNHEY and CDR2 SVGAGI come from the germline V gene. The CDR3 has 14 residues. CDR3 protein: CASSYLGGHQPQHF. The CDR3 DNA sequence: TGTGCCAGCAGTTACCTGGGGGGGCATCAGCCCCAGCATTTT.

About this clone: The sample carries other DNA sequences with the same CDR3. The chain carries TRBV9 and TRBJ1-2; perhaps TRBD1 as D (5 bases). Germline CDR1 SGDLS, CDR2 YYNGEE. The V end was cut by 0 bases, the J end by 2 bases, with 8 bases between. The CDR3 runs to 14 residues. The CDR3 DNA follows: TGTGCCAGCAGCGTAGGGCAGGGCAACTATGGCTACACCTTC. Translation: CASSVGQGNYGYTF.

This clone appeared a single time. V is TRBV20-1 and J is TRBJ1-2; D ambiguous. Trimming left V 3 bases short and J 8 bases short, with 10 bases between. Germline V gene data show CDR1 as DFQATT and CDR2 as SNEGSKA (reference sequence). The CDR3 extends over 11 amino acids. In DNA, the CDR3 is TGCAGTGCTAGGGACCAGTGGGGCTACACCTTC. This translates into CSARDQWGYTF.

The V call is TRBV19, the J call TRBJ1-2, with unresolved D. V lost 6 bases to trimming and J lost 4 bases, with 18 bases between them. In germline, CDR1 is LNHDA, CDR2 SQIVND (reference sequence). This CDR3 contains 15 residues. The CDR3 loop reads CASSLTLDRFYGYTF. The CDR3 coding sequence is TGTGCCAGTAGCCTAACCCTAGACCGCTTCTATGGCTACACCTTC. The whole variable domain, filled in from reference TRBV19 and TRBJ1-2, reads DGGITQSPKYLFRKEGQNVTLSCEQNLNHDAMYWYRQDPGQGLRLIYYSQIVNDFQKGDIAEGYSVSREKKESFPLTVTSAQKNPTAFYLCASSLTLDRFYGYTFGSGTRLTVV.

The gene calls are TRBV27 and TRBJ1-1; no reliable D call. Trimming removed 3 bases at V and 4 bases at J, with 12 bases between. CDR1 and CDR2 from the germline V gene are MNHEY and SMNVEV (reference sequence). The CDR3 loop spans 14 amino acids. CDR3 protein: CASSFESRSTEAFF. CDR3 bases: TGTGCCAGCAGTTTTGAGAGCCGGAGCACTGAAGCTTTCTTT.

The J gene is TRBJ1-5, the V gene TRBV5-1; TRBD1 is a possible D gene (5 bases). Germline V lookup: CDR1 SGHRS, CDR2 YFSETQ. The CDR3 consists of 14 residues. The V gene lost 3 bases and the J gene lost 4 bases, with 11 bases spanning the gap. The CDR3 nucleotides are TGCGCCAGCAGCTCCGGGGGGTGGAATCAGCCCCAGCATTTT. It yields the protein CASSSGGWNQPQHF. Together with reference TRBV5-1 and TRBJ1-5, the CDR3 gives the full variable domain: KAGVTQTPRYLIKTRGQQVTLSCSPISGHRSVSWYQQTPGQGLQFLFEYFSETQRNKGNFPGRFSGRQFSNSRSEMNVSTLELGDSALYLCASSSGGWNQPQHFGDGTRLSIL.

The chain carries TRBV10-3 and TRBJ2-7, with D possibly matching TRBD1 (6 bases). Germline V CDR1 and CDR2: ENHRY, SYGVKD. Trimming cost V 2 bases and J 3 bases, with 14 bases left between them. The CDR3 length is 15 residues. CDR3 in DNA: TGTGCCATCAGTGAGGGGACATCGAGAAACTACGAGCAGTACTTC. Translating gives CAISEGTSRNYEQYF.

V and J are TRBV6-1 and TRBJ2-7; tentative D call: TRBD2 (5 bases). CDR1 and CDR2 from the germline V gene are MNHNS and SASEGT. The CDR3 consists of 16 residues. Deletions cut 2 bases from V and 1 base from J, with 15 bases between. The CDR3, as DNA: TGTGCCAGCAGTGAACAGCTCCCCGGGGATTCCTACGAGCAGTACTTC. Translating it yields CASSEQLPGDSYEQYF.

The V and J genes are TRBV18 and TRBJ1-5; the match to TRBD1 covers 9 bases. The junction had 4 bases not matched to a gene; V was cut back by 0 bases and J by 4 bases. The CDR3 extends over 16 amino acids. Germline CDR1 reads KGHSH; CDR2 reads LQKENI. CDR3 sequence reads: CASSPPGDRANQPQHF. In DNA form, the CDR3 reads TGTGCCAGCTCACCACCAGGGGACAGGGCAAATCAGCCCCAGCATTTT.

The table lists this clone with a count of one. The chain uses TRBV7-9 and TRBJ2-1; D remains unclear. The germline V gene encodes CDR1 SEHNR and CDR2 FQNEAQ (reference sequence). This CDR3 has 16 amino acids. Trimming took 6 bases from V and 1 from J, leaving 16 bases between them. CDR3 in amino acids: CASSQPSPTSYNEQFF. The CDR3 DNA is TGTGCCAGCAGTCAACCCTCACCTACTTCCTACAATGAGCAGTTCTTC.

This clone was seen a handful of times. The chain links TRBV7-3 to TRBJ1-1, with a weak D call TRBD1 (6 bases). CDR3 length: 16 amino acids. With 2 bases removed from V and 2 bases from J, the gap between germline ends came to 15 bases. CDR1 and CDR2 (germline): SGHTA, FQGTGA. Here the CDR3 DNA reads TGTGCCAGCAGCTTAGTTCCAGGGGCGCCAAACACTGAAGCTTTCTTT. Its protein product is CASSLVPGAPNTEAFF.

V and J are TRBV18 and TRBJ1-2, with D unresolved. This CDR3 contains 15 residues. V was clipped by 0 bases and J by 3 bases, with 11 bases between them. Germline V CDR1 and CDR2: KGHSH, LQKENI. DNA of the CDR3: TGTGCCAGCTCACCACCATCCCAGGCTGACTATGGCTACACCTTC. It encodes CASSPPSQADYGYTF.

J is TRBJ2-1 and V is TRBV27; 7 bases agree with TRBD2. The CDR3 has 13 residues. CDR1 MNHEY and CDR2 SMNVEV come from the germline V gene (reference sequence). V lost 5 bases to trimming and J lost 6 bases; unmatched junction nucleotides: 4. CDR3 DNA: TGTGCCAGCAGTACGAGGGAGGGCAATGAGCAGTTCTTC. This sequence encodes CASSTREGNEQFF.

This chain uses TRBV6-5 with TRBJ2-1; a weak D match, TRBD1 (6 bases). There are 11 residues in the CDR3. Deletions cut 5 bases from V and 9 bases from J, with 8 bases between. Germline CDR1 and CDR2: MNHEY and SVGAGI. CDR3 region: CASSTGIEQFF. CDR3 sequence (DNA): TGTGCCAGCAGTACAGGGATTGAGCAGTTCTTC.

The chain carries TRBV5-1 and TRBJ1-2; 7 bases agree with TRBD1. The CDR3 covers 13 residues. V lost 2 bases to trimming and J lost 13 bases; unmatched junction nucleotides: 11. Germline V gene lookup returns CDR1 SGHRS and CDR2 YFSETQ. Here the CDR3 DNA reads TGCGCCAGCAGCTTAGAAGGGACAGATTCCTGCACCTTC. Translated: CASSLEGTDSCTF.

This chain links TRBV7-9 with TRBJ2-1; 7 bases align to TRBD2. Germline V CDR1 and CDR2: SEHNR, FQNEAQ (reference sequence). V lost 1 base to trimming and J lost 1 base; unmatched junction nucleotides: 1. The CDR3 sequence is 15 residues long. CDR3 DNA sequence: TGTGCCAGCAGCTTAGGACTAGCATCCTACAATGAGCAGTTCTTC. Translated: CASSLGLASYNEQFF.

This rearrangement joins TRBV6-5 to TRBJ1-2; unclear D gene. CDR1 is MNHEY and CDR2 is SVGAGI in the germline V gene. The CDR3 is 13 residues long. The V end was cut by 5 bases, the J end by 4 bases, with 11 bases between. The CDR3 nucleotides read TGTGCCAGCAGTATCGCAGGAGCCTATGGCTACACCTTC. It yields the protein CASSIAGAYGYTF.

V usage is TRBV20-1 and J usage is TRBJ2-2, with no clear D. The germline V and J ends were trimmed by 5 bases and 6 bases, with 7 bases remaining between them. The germline gives CDR1 DFQATT, CDR2 SNEGSKA (reference sequence). CDR3 size: 11 residues. The DNA of the CDR3 is TGCAGTGCTCATAGTGCCGGGGAGCTGTTTTTT. This translates into CSAHSAGELFF.

The J gene is TRBJ2-5, the V gene TRBV5-1, with 9 bases matching TRBD2. J gave up 3 bases and V 0 bases, and 0 bases lay outside the gene matches. Germline CDR1 and CDR2: SGHRS and YFSETQ. The CDR3 spans 14 residues. The CDR3 DNA follows: TGCGCCAGCAGCTTGGGGACTAGCGAAGAGACCCAGTACTTC. Translating gives CASSLGTSEETQYF.

J is TRBJ2-5 and V is TRBV6-5, with D uncertain. Trimming took off 7 bases at V and 2 bases at J, with 14 bases between the two ends. The germline CDR1 and CDR2 sequences are MNHEY and SVGAGI. CDR3 length equals 14 residues. The CDR3 DNA reads as TGTGCCAGCAACAACGGGCAGGCACAAGAGACCCAGTACTTC. The encoded protein is CASNNGQAQETQYF.

The chain combines TRBV5-1 with TRBJ2-1; tentatively, D is TRBD2 (6 bases). The CDR3 length is 15 residues. The V end lost 0 bases, the J end lost 14 bases, and 21 bases lay between the germline ends. Germline assignment: CDR1 SGHRS and CDR2 YFSETQ. CDR3 bases: TGCGCCAGCAGCTTGGCCGCTAGCACGGGAGTTACCGAGTTCTTC. Residues: CASSLAASTGVTEFF.

CDR3 protein: CASSALALNDEQFF. The CDR3 bases are TGTGCCAGCAGTGCACTAGCGCTGAACGATGAGCAGTTCTTC. The rearrangement links TRBV25-1 to TRBJ2-1; 7 bases are a match to TRBD2. The CDR3 consists of 14 residues. Germline CDR1 is MGHDK and CDR2 is SYGVNS. J gave up 8 bases and V 4 bases, and 8 bases lay outside the gene matches. Full variable domain (outside the CDR3, taken from reference TRBV25-1 and TRBJ2-1): EADIYQTPRYLVIGTGKKITLECSQTMGHDKMYWYQQDPGMELHLIHYSYGVNSTEKGDLSSESTVSRIRTEHFPLTLESARPSHTSQYLCASSALALNDEQFFGPGTRLTVL.

This clone was observed a single time. J is TRBJ1-1 and V is TRBV11-2, with D unresolved. The CDR3 runs to 12 residues. With 5 bases removed from V and 5 bases from J, the gap between germline ends came to 9 bases. Germline V gives CDR1 SGHAT, CDR2 FQNNGV. CDR3 in amino acids: CASSRYRTEAFF. CDR3 nucleotides: TGTGCCAGCAGCCGGTACCGGACTGAAGCTTTCTTT.